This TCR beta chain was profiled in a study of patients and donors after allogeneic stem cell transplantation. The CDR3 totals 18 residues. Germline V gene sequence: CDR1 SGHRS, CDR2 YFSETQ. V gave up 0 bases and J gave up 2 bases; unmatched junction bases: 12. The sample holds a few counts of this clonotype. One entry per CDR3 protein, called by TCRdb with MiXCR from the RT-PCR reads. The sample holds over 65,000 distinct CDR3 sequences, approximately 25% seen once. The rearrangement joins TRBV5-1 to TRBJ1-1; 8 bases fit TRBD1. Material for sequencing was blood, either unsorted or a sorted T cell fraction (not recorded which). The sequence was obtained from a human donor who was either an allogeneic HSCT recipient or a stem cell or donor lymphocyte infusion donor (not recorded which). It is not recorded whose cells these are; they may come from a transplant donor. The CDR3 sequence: CASSLEGQGARANTEAFF. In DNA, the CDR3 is TGCGCCAGCAGCTTGGAGGGTCAGGGGGCGAGGGCTAACACTGAAGCTTTCTTT.